This T cell receptor beta chain stems from a study of regulatory T cells in long-lasting Graves disease. Study context: Antithyroid drugs had been taken by newly diagnosed Graves' patients for under 3 months.

Relying on iRepertoire HTBI primers and Arm-PCR of CDR3 regions, the team built TCR beta libraries. Each CDR3 protein is one row after TCRdb ran MiXCR on the multiplex PCR reads. The sample yields 500,000 or so distinct CDR3 sequences, 11% to 15% seen once. Looked up from germline, CDR1 is MNHEY and CDR2 is SMNVEV (reference sequence). The CDR3 covers 13 residues. Trimming removed 10 bases from V and 4 bases from J; junction bases left unmatched: 10. Time point described: newly diagnosed GD, antithyroid drugs for less than 3 months. The TCR library was made from RNA that had been extracted from PBMCs in TRIzol. In addition, the sample was reused for a study of T cells in Graves' hyperthyroidism and ophthalmopathy.

The V call is TRBV27, the J call TRBJ2-7; 7 bases align to TRBD1. The specimen comprised peripheral blood mononuclear cells (PBMCs), sampled at new diagnosis, from a patient treated with antithyroid drugs. This receptor was obtained from a woman in her forties or fifties with Graves disease. The CDR3 DNA sequence: TGTGCCACCAAGGGGGCGAATCTTTACGAGCAGTACTTC. It encodes CATKGANLYEQYF.